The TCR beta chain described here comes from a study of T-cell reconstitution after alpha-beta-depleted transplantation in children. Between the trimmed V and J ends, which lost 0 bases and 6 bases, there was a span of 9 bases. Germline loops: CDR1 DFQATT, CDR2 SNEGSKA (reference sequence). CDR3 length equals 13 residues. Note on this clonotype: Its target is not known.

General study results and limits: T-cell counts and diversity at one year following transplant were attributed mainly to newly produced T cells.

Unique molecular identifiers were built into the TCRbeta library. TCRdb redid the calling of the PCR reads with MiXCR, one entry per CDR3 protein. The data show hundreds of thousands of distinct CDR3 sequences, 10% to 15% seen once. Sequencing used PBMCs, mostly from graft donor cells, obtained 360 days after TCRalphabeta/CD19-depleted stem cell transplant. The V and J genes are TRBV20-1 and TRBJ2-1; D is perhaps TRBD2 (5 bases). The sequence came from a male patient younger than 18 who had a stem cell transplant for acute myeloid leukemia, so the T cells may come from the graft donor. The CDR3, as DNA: TGCAGTGCTAGAGATAGGCGGGTCAATGAGCAGTTCTTC. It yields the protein CSARDRRVNEQFF.